The rows below give T cell receptor beta chains drawn from one sample of a study of cytomegalovirus exposure and HLA in healthy donors. Using immunoSEQ multiplex PCR, the repertoire was profiled, and TCRdb retains in-frame clones only, with some absent. The sample contains some 130,000 clones, approximately 75% of which appear only once. Sequences were obtained from PBMCs. All receptors derive from a middle-aged woman in good health and CMV-seropositive. Both conserved end residues are part of each CDR3. Some rows have no size entry. The others give once, few or many, or a class for an expanded clone.

len: 15
v_gene: TRBV27
j_gene: TRBJ2-3
abundance: .
CDR3aa: CASSLTIVSTDTQYF

len: 15
v_gene: TRBV5-1
j_gene: TRBJ1-1
abundance: .
CDR3aa: CASSREVSGTGRAFF

len: 16
v_gene: TRBV9
j_gene: TRBJ2-1
abundance: .
CDR3aa: CASSTRGSGTYNEQFF

len: 15
v_gene: TRBV5-1
j_gene: TRBJ1-5
abundance: .
CDR3aa: CASSLGAASNQPQHF

len: 12
v_gene: TRBV28
j_gene: TRBJ2-7
abundance: .
CDR3aa: CATSDRVYEQYF

len: 18
v_gene: TRBV7-2
j_gene: TRBJ2-5
abundance: .
CDR3aa: CASSLAAQTGLARETQYF

len: 14
v_gene: TRBV15
j_gene: TRBJ2-5
abundance: .
CDR3aa: CATSTTDSRETQYF

len: 15
v_gene: TRBV5-1
j_gene: TRBJ2-7
abundance: .
CDR3aa: CASSITSGGSYEQYF

len: 12
v_gene: TRBV5-6
j_gene: TRBJ2-5
abundance: .
CDR3aa: CASSYRLETQYF

len: 16
v_gene: TRBV19
j_gene: TRBJ2-7
abundance: .
CDR3aa: CASSITGQGARYEQYF

len: 17
v_gene: TRBV5-4
j_gene: TRBJ2-1
abundance: .
CDR3aa: CASSPGGSGGGYNEQFF

len: 16
v_gene: TRBV6-1
j_gene: TRBJ2-2
abundance: .
CDR3aa: CASSESGQVITGELFF

len: 14
v_gene: TRBV7-9
j_gene: TRBJ1-6
abundance: .
CDR3aa: CASSRPGRNSPLHF

len: 14
v_gene: TRBV4-1
j_gene: TRBJ1-1
abundance: .
CDR3aa: CASSQGDRGTEAFF

len: 17
v_gene: TRBV30
j_gene: TRBJ1-1
abundance: .
CDR3aa: CASTNGSGGALNTEAFF

len: 14
v_gene: TRBV6-6
j_gene: TRBJ1-4
abundance: once
CDR3aa: CASSSRGLNEKLFF

len: 17
v_gene: TRBV7-2
j_gene: TRBJ1-5
abundance: .
CDR3aa: CASSPSMTGGFNQPQHF

len: 17
v_gene: TRBV1
j_gene: TRBJ2-3
abundance: .
CDR3aa: CTSSLGGRPSSTDTQYF

len: 16
v_gene: TRBV5-1
j_gene: TRBJ1-1
abundance: .
CDR3aa: CASSLAGGTASAEAFF

len: 13
v_gene: TRBV2
j_gene: TRBJ2-1
abundance: .
CDR3aa: CASSEVERGNKFF

len: 14
v_gene: TRBV19
j_gene: TRBJ1-5
abundance: .
CDR3aa: CASSIFGRGQPQHF

len: 15
v_gene: TRBV7-6
j_gene: TRBJ2-5
abundance: few
CDR3aa: CASSPRQGARETQYF

len: 12
v_gene: TRBV6-1
j_gene: TRBJ1-1
abundance: .
CDR3aa: CASSPTGGRAFF

len: 18
v_gene: TRBV27
j_gene: TRBJ2-5
abundance: once
CDR3aa: CASSLYGLAGGAQETQYF

len: 16
v_gene: TRBV2
j_gene: TRBJ2-7
abundance: .
CDR3aa: CASNRPGTGLAYEQYF

len: 14
v_gene: TRBV28
j_gene: TRBJ1-2
abundance: .
CDR3aa: CASSLVYQANGYTF

len: 15
v_gene: TRBV2
j_gene: TRBJ2-7
abundance: .
CDR3aa: CASSDGGTADYEQYF

len: 14
v_gene: TRBV6-5
j_gene: TRBJ2-7
abundance: .
CDR3aa: CASSQTRGSYEQYF

len: 14
v_gene: TRBV7-9
j_gene: TRBJ1-6
abundance: .
CDR3aa: CASSSGTDNSPLHF

len: 15
v_gene: TRBV4-1
j_gene: TRBJ2-5
abundance: .
CDR3aa: CASSPLAGLWETQYF

len: 13
v_gene: TRBV5-1
j_gene: TRBJ2-7
abundance: .
CDR3aa: CASSFGAAYEQYF

len: 15
v_gene: TRBV27
j_gene: TRBJ1-1
abundance: .
CDR3aa: CASSRGEYINTEAFF

len: 17
v_gene: TRBV4-1
j_gene: TRBJ1-2
abundance: .
CDR3aa: CASSQVLGQGGEYGYTF

len: 16
v_gene: TRBV18
j_gene: TRBJ1-2
abundance: .
CDR3aa: CASSFRTMTGNYGYTF

len: 14
v_gene: TRBV29-1
j_gene: TRBJ1-4
abundance: once
CDR3aa: CSVWTGTTNEKLFF

len: 18
v_gene: TRBV7-9
j_gene: TRBJ1-4
abundance: .
CDR3aa: CASSLGTGATSTNEKLFF

len: 15
v_gene: TRBV6-6
j_gene: TRBJ1-5
abundance: .
CDR3aa: CASSPVGLAGQPQHF

len: 13
v_gene: TRBV29-1
j_gene: TRBJ1-1
abundance: once
CDR3aa: CSVSGQGETEAFF

len: 13
v_gene: TRBV7-6
j_gene: TRBJ2-2
abundance: few
CDR3aa: CASSGTGFGELFF

len: 13
v_gene: TRBV6-5
j_gene: TRBJ2-7
abundance: .
CDR3aa: CASRVPTGSEQYF

len: 15
v_gene: TRBV5-4
j_gene: TRBJ2-6
abundance: once
CDR3aa: CASSPSGPGANVLTF

len: 15
v_gene: TRBV19
j_gene: TRBJ2-1
abundance: .
CDR3aa: CASSIRAQGAGEQFF

len: 16
v_gene: TRBV5-1
j_gene: TRBJ2-1
abundance: .
CDR3aa: CASSLVVSGGYNEQFF

len: 16
v_gene: TRBV9
j_gene: TRBJ1-3
abundance: .
CDR3aa: CASSVGIQGTGNTIYF

len: 13
v_gene: TRBV7-9
j_gene: TRBJ1-2
abundance: .
CDR3aa: CASSRQSNYGYTF

len: 16
v_gene: TRBV5-6
j_gene: TRBJ1-2
abundance: .
CDR3aa: CASSLLGGQGNYGYTF

len: 15
v_gene: TRBV9
j_gene: TRBJ2-2
abundance: .
CDR3aa: CASGLDAIRPGELFF

len: 13
v_gene: TRBV5-1
j_gene: TRBJ2-2
abundance: .
CDR3aa: CASGGADTGELFF

len: 15
v_gene: TRBV10-3
j_gene: TRBJ1-2
abundance: .
CDR3aa: CAISESTGTNYGYTF

len: 15
v_gene: TRBV9
j_gene: TRBJ1-2
abundance: .
CDR3aa: CASKGQGGANYGYTF

len: 11
v_gene: TRBV29-1
j_gene: TRBJ2-1
abundance: few
CDR3aa: CSVRTGGEQFF

len: 13
v_gene: TRBV27
j_gene: TRBJ2-5
abundance: .
CDR3aa: CASSSNQGALEYF

len: 18
v_gene: TRBV5-1
j_gene: TRBJ2-3
abundance: .
CDR3aa: CASSPTTGAISSTDTQYF

len: 18
v_gene: TRBV5-1
j_gene: TRBJ2-5
abundance: .
CDR3aa: CASSSGTSGAPTEETQYF

len: 14
v_gene: TRBV6-5
j_gene: TRBJ2-5
abundance: .
CDR3aa: CASSSSGGAETQYF

len: 15
v_gene: TRBV19
j_gene: TRBJ1-2
abundance: few
CDR3aa: CASLLNRAGAYGYTF

len: 15
v_gene: TRBV29-1
j_gene: TRBJ1-3
abundance: .
CDR3aa: CSVESTGVSGNTIYF

len: 16
v_gene: TRBV5-1
j_gene: TRBJ1-2
abundance: .
CDR3aa: CASNLSTGSINYGYTF

len: 16
v_gene: TRBV4-1
j_gene: TRBJ1-3
abundance: .
CDR3aa: CASSQRTYSSGNTIYF